The entry below gives a single TCR beta chain sequence along with its context. These data come from a study of blood T cells in healthy people across ages. Sample-barcoded 5' priming and a J-beta primer mix drove a second PCR of roughly 6 to 12 cycles. Each single sample gave us at least 2.5 million CDR3-containing paired-end reads. TCRdb called the 5' RACE reads again in MiXCR, with one record for every CDR3 protein. The sample records about 930,000 distinct CDR3 sequences, 29% being singletons. The V gene lost 1 base and the J gene lost 0 bases, with 7 bases spanning the gap. The CDR3 consists of 15 residues. CDR1 DFQATT and CDR2 SNEGSKA come from the germline V gene (reference sequence). The sample was also linked to a second study, of T cells of mothers and their children. That work contributes: Similar thymic selection effects on TCR recombination output appear in pairs, both related and unrelated.

Source material: blood. This sequence joins TRBV20-1 and TRBJ2-6, with no clear D. The clonotype originates from a woman aged 40-49 years in good health. The CDR3 loop reads CSARGGASGANVLTF. The CDR3 DNA sequence: TGCAGTGCTAGAGGTGGTGCCTCTGGGGCCAACGTCCTGACTTTC.